This entry features one TCR beta chain sequence. The CDR3 spans 15 residues. V gave up 3 bases and J gave up 5 bases; unmatched junction bases: 2. Per germline, CDR1 MNHEY and CDR2 SMNVEV (reference sequence). The data derive from a study of blood T cell repertoires in COVID-19. Study-wide context: Samples taken during acute and convalescent COVID-19 were collected in the United States, Italy and Spain. PBMCs, B-cell-depleted T cells, or T cells provided the cDNA or gDNA that made up the material.

Per the original data handling: Amplification from reference gene primers served as the basis for estimated nucleated cell counts. Clones were read by immunoSEQ multiplex PCR, and TCRdb kept only the in-frame ones, dropping some. The DNA was the basis for D and trimming; V, J and clone size are from that table. Seen here are roughly 100,000 clones, roughly nine tenths observed once, and the top ten hold about 1.8%. The sequence was obtained from a human donor with active COVID-19. The donor label of this sample is uncertain. Input material: peripheral blood. The chain is built from TRBV27 and TRBJ2-1; 12 positions agree with TRBD2. CDR3 DNA sequence: TGTGCCAGCAGTTTCGGACTAGCGGGGAACAATGAGCAGTTCTTC. Translating it yields CASSFGLAGNNEQFF.